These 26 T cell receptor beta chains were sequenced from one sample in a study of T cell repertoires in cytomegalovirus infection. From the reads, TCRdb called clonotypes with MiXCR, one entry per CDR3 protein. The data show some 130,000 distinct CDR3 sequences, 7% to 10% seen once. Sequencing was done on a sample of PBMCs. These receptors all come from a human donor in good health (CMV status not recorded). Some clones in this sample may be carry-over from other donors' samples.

CDR3 sequence: CASSSRVGTEAFF. The CDR3 DNA reads as TGTGCCAGCAGTTCCAGGGTGGGGACTGAAGCTTTCTTT. The chain has TRBV12-3 or TRBV12-4 and TRBJ1-1; perhaps TRBD1 as D (5 bases). Trimming took off 4 bases at V and 5 bases at J, with 11 bases between the two ends. CDR3 length equals 13 residues.

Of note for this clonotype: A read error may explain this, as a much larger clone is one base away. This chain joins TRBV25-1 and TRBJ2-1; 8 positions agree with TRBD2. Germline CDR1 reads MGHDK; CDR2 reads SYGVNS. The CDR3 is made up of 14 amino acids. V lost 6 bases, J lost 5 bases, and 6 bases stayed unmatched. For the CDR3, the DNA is TGTGCCAGCAGGAGCGGGGGCACGAACAATGAGCAGTTCTTC. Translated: CASRSGGTNNEQFF.

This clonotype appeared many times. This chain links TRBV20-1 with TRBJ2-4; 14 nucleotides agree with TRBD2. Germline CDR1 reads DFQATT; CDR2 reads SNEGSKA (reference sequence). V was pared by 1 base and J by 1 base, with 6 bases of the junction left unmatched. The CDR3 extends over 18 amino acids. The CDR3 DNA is TGCAGTGCTAGAGGGACTAGCGGGGGGCCAGGGGCCAAAAACATTCAGTACTTC. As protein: CSARGTSGGPGAKNIQYF.

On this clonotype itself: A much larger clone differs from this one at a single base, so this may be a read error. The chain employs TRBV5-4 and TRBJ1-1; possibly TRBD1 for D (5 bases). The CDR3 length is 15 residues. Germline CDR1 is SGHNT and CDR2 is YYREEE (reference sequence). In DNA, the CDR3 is TGTGCCAGCAGCTTGGGGGGGAAGGGGAACACTGAAGATTTCTTT. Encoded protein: CASSLGGKGNTEDFF.

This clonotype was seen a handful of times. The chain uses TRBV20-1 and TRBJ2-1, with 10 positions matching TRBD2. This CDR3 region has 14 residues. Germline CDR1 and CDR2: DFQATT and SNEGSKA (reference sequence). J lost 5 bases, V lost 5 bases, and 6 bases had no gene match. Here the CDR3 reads CSAFSGGQDNEQFF. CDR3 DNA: TGCAGTGCTTTTAGCGGGGGGCAAGACAATGAGCAGTTCTTC.

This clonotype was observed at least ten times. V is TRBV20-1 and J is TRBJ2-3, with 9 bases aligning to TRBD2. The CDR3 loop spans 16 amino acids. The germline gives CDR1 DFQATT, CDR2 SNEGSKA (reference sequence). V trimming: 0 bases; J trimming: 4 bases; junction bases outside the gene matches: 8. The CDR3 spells CSARDKSGGYPDTQYF. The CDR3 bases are TGCAGTGCTAGAGATAAGAGCGGGGGGTATCCAGATACGCAGTATTTT.

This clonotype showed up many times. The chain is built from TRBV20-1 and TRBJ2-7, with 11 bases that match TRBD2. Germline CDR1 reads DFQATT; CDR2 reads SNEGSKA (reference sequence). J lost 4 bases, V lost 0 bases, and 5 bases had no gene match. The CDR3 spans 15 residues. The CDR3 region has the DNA TGCAGTGCTAGAGATCGACTAGCGGGGAGGTACGAGCAGTACTTC. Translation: CSARDRLAGRYEQYF.

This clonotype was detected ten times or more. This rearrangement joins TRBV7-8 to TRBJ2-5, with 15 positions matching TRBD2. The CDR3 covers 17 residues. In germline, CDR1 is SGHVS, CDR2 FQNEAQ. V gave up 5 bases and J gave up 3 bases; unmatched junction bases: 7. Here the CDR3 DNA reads TGTGCCAGCAGCCCAAGGGGACTAGCGGGGGGCAAAGAGACCCAGTACTTC. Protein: CASSPRGLAGGKETQYF.

The CDR3 protein is CASSPHQAGPSYNEQFF. The CDR3, as DNA: TGTGCCAGCAGCCCCCACCAGGCGGGACCCTCCTACAATGAGCAGTTCTTC. The chain recombines TRBV7-2 with TRBJ2-1, with D possibly TRBD2 on 6 matching bases. The CDR3 has 17 residues. Trimming took off 5 bases at V and 0 bases at J, with 17 bases between the two ends. Germline V lookup: CDR1 SGHTA, CDR2 FQGNSA.

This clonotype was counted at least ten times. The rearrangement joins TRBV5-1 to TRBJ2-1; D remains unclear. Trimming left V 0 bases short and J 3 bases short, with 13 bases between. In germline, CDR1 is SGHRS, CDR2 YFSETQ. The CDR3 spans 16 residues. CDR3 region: CASSLDGPANYNEQFF. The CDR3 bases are TGCGCCAGCAGCTTGGACGGACCCGCAAACTACAATGAGCAGTTCTTC.

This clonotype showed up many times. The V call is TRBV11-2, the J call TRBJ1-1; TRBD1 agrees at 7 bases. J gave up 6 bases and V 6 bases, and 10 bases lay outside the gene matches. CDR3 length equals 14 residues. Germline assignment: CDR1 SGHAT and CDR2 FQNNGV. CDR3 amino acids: CASSDRVKGAEAFF. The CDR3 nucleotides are TGTGCCAGCAGTGACAGGGTGAAGGGAGCTGAAGCTTTCTTT.

The CDR3 DNA reads TGTGCCAGCTCAGGGGCAGCTCTTATGAACACTGAAGCTTTCTTT. As protein: CASSGAALMNTEAFF. The chain links TRBV18 to TRBJ1-1; maybe TRBD1 (5 bases). Germline CDR1 reads KGHSH; CDR2 reads LQKENI. V was clipped by 5 bases and J by 0 bases, with 13 bases between them. The CDR3 loop spans 15 amino acids.

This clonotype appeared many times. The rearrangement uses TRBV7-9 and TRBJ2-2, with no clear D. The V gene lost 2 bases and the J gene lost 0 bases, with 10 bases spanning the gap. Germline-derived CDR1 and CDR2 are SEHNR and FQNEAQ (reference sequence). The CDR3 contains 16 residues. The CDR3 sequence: CASSLRPPTNTGELFF. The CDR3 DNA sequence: TGTGCCAGCAGCTTACGTCCGCCTACGAACACCGGGGAGCTGTTTTTT.

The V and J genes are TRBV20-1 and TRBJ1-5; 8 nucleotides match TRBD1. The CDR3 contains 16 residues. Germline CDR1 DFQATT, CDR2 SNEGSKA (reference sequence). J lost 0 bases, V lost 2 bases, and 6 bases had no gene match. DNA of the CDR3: TGCAGTGCTAGACCCGGGACAGGCCTTAGCAATCAGCCCCAGCATTTT. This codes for CSARPGTGLSNQPQHF.

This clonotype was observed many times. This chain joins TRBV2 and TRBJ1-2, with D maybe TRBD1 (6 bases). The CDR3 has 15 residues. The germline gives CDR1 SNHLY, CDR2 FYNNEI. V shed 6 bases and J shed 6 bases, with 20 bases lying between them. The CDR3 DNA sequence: TGTGCCAGCAGCGATCCACAGGGTTGGGTTGATGGCTACACCTTC. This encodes CASSDPQGWVDGYTF.

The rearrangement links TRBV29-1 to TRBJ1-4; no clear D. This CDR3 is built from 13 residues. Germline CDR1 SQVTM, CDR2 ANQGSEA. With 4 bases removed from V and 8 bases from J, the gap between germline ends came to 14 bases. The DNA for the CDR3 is TGCAGCGTTGGGCCTGAGAGTTCCGAAAAACTGTTTTTT. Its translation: CSVGPESSEKLFF. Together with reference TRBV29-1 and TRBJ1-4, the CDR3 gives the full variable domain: SAVISQKPSRDICQRGTSLTIQCQVDSQVTMMFWYRQQPGQSLTLIATANQGSEATYESGFVIDKFPISRPNLTFSTLTVSNMSPEDSSIYLCSVGPESSEKLFFGSGTQLSVL.

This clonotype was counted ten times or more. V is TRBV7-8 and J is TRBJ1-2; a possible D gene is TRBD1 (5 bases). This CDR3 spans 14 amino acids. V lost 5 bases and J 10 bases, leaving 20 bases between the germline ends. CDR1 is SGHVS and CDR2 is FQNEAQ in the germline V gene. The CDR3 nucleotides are TGTGCCAGCAGCCGCATCGCGAGAGGGGCAGACTACACCTTC. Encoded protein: CASSRIARGADYTF.

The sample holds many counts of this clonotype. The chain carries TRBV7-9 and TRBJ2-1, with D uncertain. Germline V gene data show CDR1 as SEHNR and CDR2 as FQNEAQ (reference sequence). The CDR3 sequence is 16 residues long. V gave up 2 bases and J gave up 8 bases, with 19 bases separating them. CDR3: CASSLTIMGYNYEQFF. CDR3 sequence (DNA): TGTGCCAGCAGCTTAACGATCATGGGGTACAACTATGAGCAGTTCTTC.

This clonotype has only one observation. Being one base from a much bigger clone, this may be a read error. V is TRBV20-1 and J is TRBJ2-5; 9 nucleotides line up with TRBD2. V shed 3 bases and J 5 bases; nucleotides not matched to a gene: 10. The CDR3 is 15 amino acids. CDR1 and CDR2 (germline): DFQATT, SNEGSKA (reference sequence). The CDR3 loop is CSARIAGEVLETQYF. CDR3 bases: TGCAGTGCTAGGATAGCGGGGGAGGTTTTGGAGACCCAGTACTTC.

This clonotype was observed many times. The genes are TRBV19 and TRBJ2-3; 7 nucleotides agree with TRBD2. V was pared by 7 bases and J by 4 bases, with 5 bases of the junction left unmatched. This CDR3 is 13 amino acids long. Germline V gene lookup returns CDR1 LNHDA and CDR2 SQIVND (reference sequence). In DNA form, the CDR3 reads TGTGCCAGTAAGGAGCGGGGCCCAGATACGCAGTATTTT. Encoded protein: CASKERGPDTQYF.

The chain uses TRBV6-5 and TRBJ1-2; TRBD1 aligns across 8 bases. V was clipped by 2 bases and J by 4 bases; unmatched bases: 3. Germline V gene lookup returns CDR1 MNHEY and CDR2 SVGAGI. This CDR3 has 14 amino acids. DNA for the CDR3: TGTGCCAGCAGTTACACACAGGGGGTCTATGGCTACACCTTC. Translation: CASSYTQGVYGYTF.

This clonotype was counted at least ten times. CDR3 in DNA: TGTGCCAGCAGGGGGGGGGGCCCCGGGGAGCTGTTTTTT. This sequence encodes CASRGGGPGELFF. The chain combines TRBV6-1 with TRBJ2-2, with a possible D match to TRBD2 (7 bases). The germline gives CDR1 MNHNS, CDR2 SASEGT. The CDR3 has 13 residues. The ends were cut back, 6 bases at V and 6 bases at J, with 11 bases in the middle.

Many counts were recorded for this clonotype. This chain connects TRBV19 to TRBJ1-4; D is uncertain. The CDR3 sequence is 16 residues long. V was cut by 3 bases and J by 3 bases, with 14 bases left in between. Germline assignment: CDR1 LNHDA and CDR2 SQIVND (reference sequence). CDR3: CASSILPSGSNEKLFF. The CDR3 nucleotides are TGTGCCAGTAGTATTCTTCCCTCCGGATCTAATGAAAAACTGTTTTTT.

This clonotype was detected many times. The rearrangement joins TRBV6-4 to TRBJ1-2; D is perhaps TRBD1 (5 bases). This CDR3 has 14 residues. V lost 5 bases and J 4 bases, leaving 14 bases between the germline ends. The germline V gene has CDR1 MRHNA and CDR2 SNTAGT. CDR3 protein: CASSSGMRGYGYTF. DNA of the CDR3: TGTGCCAGCAGTAGCGGGATGAGGGGCTATGGCTACACCTTC.

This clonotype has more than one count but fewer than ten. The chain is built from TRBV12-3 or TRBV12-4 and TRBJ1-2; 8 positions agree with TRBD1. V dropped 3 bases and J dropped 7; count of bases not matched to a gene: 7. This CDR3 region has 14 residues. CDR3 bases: TGTGCCAGCAGTTTTTTCAGGGGGCAGAGTGGCTACACCTTC. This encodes CASSFFRGQSGYTF.

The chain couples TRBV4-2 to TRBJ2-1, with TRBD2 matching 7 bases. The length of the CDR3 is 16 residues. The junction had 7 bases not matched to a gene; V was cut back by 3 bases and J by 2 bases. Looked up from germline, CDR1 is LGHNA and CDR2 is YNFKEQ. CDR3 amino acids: CASSHDPGGTYNEQFF. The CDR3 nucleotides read TGTGCCAGCAGCCATGATCCGGGGGGAACCTACAATGAGCAGTTCTTC.